The sequence of this T cell receptor (beta chain) was determined in a study of CD8+ T cells in alopecia areata. Treatment indicated: oral pan-JAK inhibitor, 5-10 mg twice daily. This CDR3 spans 15 amino acids. In germline, CDR1 is SGHTA, CDR2 FQGNSA. V was shortened by 5 bases and J by 4 bases, with 15 bases between the two germline ends. Investigators isolated RNA and reverse transcribed it into cDNA to act as the sequencing template. Sequenced by immunoSEQ multiplex PCR; TCRdb stores in-frame clones only, minus some. Of some 170,000 clones in the sample, about 54% are singletons; the top ten hold roughly 17%.

The source of this sequence is a human donor with alopecia areata. The chain is built from TRBV7-2 and TRBJ2-1; D is uncertain. This sample comprised CD4+ T cells sorted from blood, obtained between weeks 55 and 70, from a patient treated with tofacitinib. The CDR3 here is CASSREKGVYNEQFF. Written as DNA, the CDR3 is TGTGCCAGCAGCAGAGAGAAAGGAGTATACAATGAGCAGTTCTTC.